This T cell receptor (beta chain) was sequenced in a study of shared clonotypes between healthy human individuals. Study details: Per donor, three plates held CD4 naive cells, three held CD4 memory, two held CD8 naive and one held CD8 memory.

From germline, CDR1 is SGDLS and CDR2 YYNGEE. This CDR3 has 13 residues. Trimming took off 3 bases at V and 6 bases at J, with 12 bases between the two ends. This clone was seen a handful of times. Its antigen is currently unknown. Only in-frame clones appear in the TCRdb table, and some are missing; sequencing was by immunoSEQ multiplex PCR. The sample has around 2.5 million clones, roughly 93% seen once; the top ten hold more than 0.35%. General observations from the study: Generation of non-shared clonotypes was less probable than generation of clonotypes shared by all four donors. What rarefaction showed was incomplete sorted-subset sequencing despite large depth.

The sequencing sample was made of naive CD4+ T cells from PBMCs. This sample's subset: CD45RA+ positively selected. The receptor's source is a man between 18 and 35 years old in good health. Some clones in this sample may be carry-over from other donors' samples. The chain is built from TRBV9 and TRBJ1-1; possible D gene TRBD1, 5 bases. Here the CDR3 DNA reads TGTGCCAGCAGCGAAAGACAGTCTGCTGAAGCTTTCTTT. As protein: CASSERQSAEAFF.